This is a list of T cell receptor beta chains from one sample in a study of cytomegalovirus exposure and HLA in healthy donors. Some clones are missing from TCRdb's copy, which holds only in-frame ones; the method was immunoSEQ multiplex PCR. The table shows around 250,000 clones, with nearly 95% occurring only once. Sequenced input: PBMCs. The receptors stem from a girl aged 2-9 years in good health and CMV-seronegative. Each CDR3 is given with its conserved first and last residue. Fields, in order: clone size, J gene, D gene, V gene, CDR3 DNA, CDR3 protein. D genes are given only for firm matches. Part of the rows lack a size; the others show once, few, many or a class for expanded clones.

>.|TRBJ1-1|TRBD1|TRBV6-1
TGTGCCAGCAGTGAAAACAGGGGAATGAACACTGAAGCTTTCTTT
CASSENRGMNTEAFF
>.|TRBJ1-2|.|TRBV27
TGTGCCAGCAGTTTAGTCGGGAAAGGTGGCTACACCTTC
CASSLVGKGGYTF
>.|TRBJ2-3|.|TRBV9
TGTGCCAGCAGCCCTACTGGGGGCCCAGATACGCAGTATTTT
CASSPTGGPDTQYF
>.|TRBJ1-1|.|TRBV6-5
TGTGCCAGCTTAGACTCGCGGGGGAACACTGAAGCTTTCTTT
CASLDSRGNTEAFF
>.|TRBJ2-7|.|TRBV10-2
TGCGCCAGCAGTTTGCCGGGAGAAGGCCACGAGCAGTACTTC
CASSLPGEGHEQYF
>.|TRBJ2-7|.|TRBV6-5
TGTGCCAGCAGTTACCAGGCCCCGACCTACGAGCAGTACTTC
CASSYQAPTYEQYF
>.|TRBJ2-1|.|TRBV7-8
TGTGCCAGCAGCCCAGAGGCGGACTTATCCTCCTACAATGAGCAGTTCTTC
CASSPEADLSSYNEQFF
>.|TRBJ1-5|.|TRBV28
TGTGCCAGCAGTAACAGGGTCAATCAGCCCCAGCATTTT
CASSNRVNQPQHF
>.|TRBJ2-2|.|TRBV7-8
TGTGCCAGCAGCTCCGGGGGTACCGGGGAGCTGTTTTTT
CASSSGGTGELFF
>.|TRBJ2-1|.|TRBV5-1
TGCGCCAGCAGCTTGGGGCCGCCTAGCACGGAGCAGTTCTTC
CASSLGPPSTEQFF
>once|TRBJ2-7|.|TRBV18
TGTGCCAGCTCACTCGCAGGGCTCTCCTACGAGCAGTACTTC
CASSLAGLSYEQYF
>.|TRBJ2-7|.|TRBV5-1
TGCGCCAGCAGCTTGGGACGGGATGATATTTCCTACGAGCAGTACTTC
CASSLGRDDISYEQYF
>once|TRBJ2-2|.|TRBV5-1
TGCGCCAGCAGCTTGCCCCGCGGGGCCGAGACCGGGGAGCTGTTTTTT
CASSLPRGAETGELFF
>.|TRBJ1-4|.|TRBV27
TGTGCCAGCGGCCCGAGGGGGAGTAATGAAAAACTGTTTTTT
CASGPRGSNEKLFF
>.|TRBJ2-7|TRBD2|TRBV29-1
TGCAGCGCCCGGGGGGGAAGCTCCTACGAGCAGTACTTC
CSARGGSSYEQYF
>.|TRBJ1-6|.|TRBV10-1
TGCGCCAGAGAGAGGCTTTCACCCCTCCACTTT
CARERLSPLHF
>.|TRBJ2-7|TRBD2|TRBV18
TGTGCCAGCTCCGGGGGGAGGGATTACGAGCAGTACTTC
CASSGGRDYEQYF
>.|TRBJ1-3|TRBD1|TRBV4-1
TGCGCCAGCAGCCAAGTGCCGACAGGGAGCTCTGGAAACACCATATATTTT
CASSQVPTGSSGNTIYF
>.|TRBJ2-3|TRBD2|TRBV30
TGTGCCTGGAGTGTAAGTAGCGGGGACACAGATACGCAGTATTTT
CAWSVSSGDTDTQYF
>.|TRBJ2-5|TRBD2|TRBV10-3
TGTGCCATCAGGGGAGGGACGGCGGACGGAGAGACCCAGTACTTC
CAIRGGTADGETQYF
>.|TRBJ2-7|.|TRBV10-2
TGCGCCAGCACTTCAAAGGGACTCTACGAGCAGTACTTC
CASTSKGLYEQYF
>.|TRBJ2-1|TRBD2|TRBV6-5
TGTGCCAGCAGTTACGCCGGACTAGCGGACGACAATGAGCAGTTCTTC
CASSYAGLADDNEQFF
>few|TRBJ1-1|.|TRBV4-2
TGTGCCAGCAGCCAAGAGCTCTTGGCAGGGGAGAACACTGAAGCTTTCTTT
CASSQELLAGENTEAFF
>.|TRBJ2-7|.|TRBV19
TGTGCCAGTAGTATCCAGGACAGCTACGAGCAGTACTTC
CASSIQDSYEQYF
>.|TRBJ2-1|TRBD2|TRBV4-1
TGCGCCAGCGTCGGGGGGGGCCTAATGGATGAGCAGTTCTTC
CASVGGGLMDEQFF
>.|TRBJ1-1|TRBD1|TRBV19
TGTGCCAGTAGTAGGGGACAGATGAACACTGAAGCTTTCTTT
CASSRGQMNTEAFF
>once|TRBJ1-4|.|TRBV29-1
TGCAGCGGCGGGGACCGAAATGAAAAACTGTTTTTT
CSGGDRNEKLFF
>.|TRBJ2-3|TRBD2|TRBV5-4
TGTGCCAGCAGCCCCGGACTAGCGGGAGTAACAGATACGCAGTATTTT
CASSPGLAGVTDTQYF
>.|TRBJ1-1|.|TRBV10-2
TGCGCCAGCATGACGCAGGGGAACACTGAAGCTTTCTTT
CASMTQGNTEAFF
>.|TRBJ2-3|TRBD2|TRBV30
TGTGCCTGGAGTGTGGTGGGGGGGGGCACAGATACGCAGTATTTT
CAWSVVGGGTDTQYF
>once|TRBJ2-1|.|TRBV19
TGTGCCAGTAGTATCTGGGCAGCGGAATACAATGAGCAGTTCTTC
CASSIWAAEYNEQFF
>.|TRBJ1-2|TRBD1|TRBV19
TGTGCCAGTAGTATGGCCGGACAGGGTACCTATGGCTACACCTTC
CASSMAGQGTYGYTF
>.|TRBJ1-3|.|TRBV6-5
TGTGCCAGCAGCCGACAGTTCTCTGGAAACACCATATATTTT
CASSRQFSGNTIYF
>.|TRBJ1-1|.|TRBV28
TGTGCCAGCAGGTACGGACACGAAGCTTTCTTT
CASRYGHEAFF
>.|TRBJ2-3|.|TRBV6-5
TGTGCCAGCCCAACAGGGCGGGGCACAGATACGCAGTATTTT
CASPTGRGTDTQYF
>.|TRBJ2-1|TRBD2|TRBV9
TGTGCCAGCAGCGTAGTGGGGGGGACTAGCGGAAACAATGAGCAGTTCTTC
CASSVVGGTSGNNEQFF
>.|TRBJ1-1|.|TRBV5-1
TGCGCCAGCAGCTTGTCGCGGGGGGGGGTTATGAACACTGAAGCTTTCTTT
CASSLSRGGVMNTEAFF